What follows is one TCR beta chain and its context. A J-beta primer mix and a sample-barcoded 5' primer were used in a second PCR of roughly 7 to 12 cycles. TCRdb fed the 5' RACE reads into MiXCR, producing one record per CDR3 protein. The table lists hundreds of thousands of distinct CDR3 sequences, 20% to 25% of them singletons. These data come from a study of blood T cells in healthy people across ages. From germline, CDR1 is MNHEY and CDR2 SMNVEV (reference sequence). The CDR3 covers 14 residues. The ends were cut back, 6 bases at V and 0 bases at J, with 11 bases in the middle. The sequence was collected from a man between 65 and 79 years old in good health. The sequenced sample was blood. The rearrangement joins TRBV27 to TRBJ1-1; the D is unclear. The CDR3 bases are TGTGCCAGCAGAGTAAGCTCCATGAACACTGAAGCTTTCTTT. Amino acids: CASRVSSMNTEAFF.